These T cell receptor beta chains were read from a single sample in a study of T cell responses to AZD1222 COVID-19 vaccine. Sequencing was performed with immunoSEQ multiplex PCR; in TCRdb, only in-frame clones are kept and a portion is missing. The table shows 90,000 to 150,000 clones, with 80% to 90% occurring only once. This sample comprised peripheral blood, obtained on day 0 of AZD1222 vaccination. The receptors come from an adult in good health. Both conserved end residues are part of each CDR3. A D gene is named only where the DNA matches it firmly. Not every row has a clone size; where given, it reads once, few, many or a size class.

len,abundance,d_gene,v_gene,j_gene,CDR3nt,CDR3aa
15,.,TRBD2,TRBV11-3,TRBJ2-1,TGTGCCAGCAGCTTAGGGGCTAGCGGATACAATGAGCAGTTCTTC,CASSLGASGYNEQFF
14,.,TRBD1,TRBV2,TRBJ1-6,TGTGCCAGCAGACTGACAGGGCTGTCTTCACCCCTCCACTTT,CASRLTGLSSPLHF
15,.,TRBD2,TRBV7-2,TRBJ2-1,TGTGCCAGCAGCTCTAGCGGGAGAGGGGATACTGAGCAGTTCTTC,CASSSSGRGDTEQFF
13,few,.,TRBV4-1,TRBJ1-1,TGCGCCAGCGGGAATTGGGGGGGCACTGAAGCTTTCTTT,CASGNWGGTEAFF
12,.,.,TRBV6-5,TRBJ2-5,TGTGCCAGCTCCAGGGAGGAGGAGACCCAGTACTTC,CASSREEETQYF
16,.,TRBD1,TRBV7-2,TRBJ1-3,TGTGCCAGCAGCCCAGGGGGCGGAGACTCTGGAAACACCATATATTTT,CASSPGGGDSGNTIYF
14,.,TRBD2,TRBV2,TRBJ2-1,TGTGCCAGCTCGGCGGGAGGGCCTCACAATGAGCAGTTCTTC,CASSAGGPHNEQFF
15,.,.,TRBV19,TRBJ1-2,TGTGCCAGTAGTATTGGTAGGAGGTCCGACCGTGGCTACACCTTC,CASSIGRRSDRGYTF
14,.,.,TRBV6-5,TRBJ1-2,TGTGCCAGCAGTTACTCCGGATCGACATATGGCTACACCTTC,CASSYSGSTYGYTF
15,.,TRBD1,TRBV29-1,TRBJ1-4,TGCAGCGTTGAAGATCGCGACAGGGTCGGGCGGAAACTGTTTTTT,CSVEDRDRVGRKLFF
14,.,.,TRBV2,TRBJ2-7,TGTGCCAGCAGCGAGCTCGGTCTTTCCTACGAGCAGTACTTC,CASSELGLSYEQYF
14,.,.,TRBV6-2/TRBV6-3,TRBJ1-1,TGTGCCAGCAGTACACAGGCGGTGAACACTGAAGCTTTCTTT,CASSTQAVNTEAFF
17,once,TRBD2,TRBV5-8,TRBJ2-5,TGTGCCAGCAGCTTGGGATTAAGCGGGGGGGCCCAAGAGACCCAGTACTTC,CASSLGLSGGAQETQYF
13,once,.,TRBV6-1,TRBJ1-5,TGTGCCAGCAGTGAACTGGGTGATCAGCCCCAGCATTTT,CASSELGDQPQHF
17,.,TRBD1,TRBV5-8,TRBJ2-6,TGTGCCAGCAGCCGGGGGACAGGCACCTCTGGGGCCAACGTCCTGACTTTC,CASSRGTGTSGANVLTF
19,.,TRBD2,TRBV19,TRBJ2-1,TGTGCCAGTAGTATCTTGGGGACTAGCGGGGGGATCTCCTACAATGAGCAGTTCTTC,CASSILGTSGGISYNEQFF
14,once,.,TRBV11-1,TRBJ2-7,TGTGCCAGCAGCTTCACCCGGGACGGCTACGAGCAGTACTTC,CASSFTRDGYEQYF
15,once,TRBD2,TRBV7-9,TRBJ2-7,TGTGCCAGCAGCCAGGGACTAGCGGGAGTAGGCGAGCAGTACTTC,CASSQGLAGVGEQYF